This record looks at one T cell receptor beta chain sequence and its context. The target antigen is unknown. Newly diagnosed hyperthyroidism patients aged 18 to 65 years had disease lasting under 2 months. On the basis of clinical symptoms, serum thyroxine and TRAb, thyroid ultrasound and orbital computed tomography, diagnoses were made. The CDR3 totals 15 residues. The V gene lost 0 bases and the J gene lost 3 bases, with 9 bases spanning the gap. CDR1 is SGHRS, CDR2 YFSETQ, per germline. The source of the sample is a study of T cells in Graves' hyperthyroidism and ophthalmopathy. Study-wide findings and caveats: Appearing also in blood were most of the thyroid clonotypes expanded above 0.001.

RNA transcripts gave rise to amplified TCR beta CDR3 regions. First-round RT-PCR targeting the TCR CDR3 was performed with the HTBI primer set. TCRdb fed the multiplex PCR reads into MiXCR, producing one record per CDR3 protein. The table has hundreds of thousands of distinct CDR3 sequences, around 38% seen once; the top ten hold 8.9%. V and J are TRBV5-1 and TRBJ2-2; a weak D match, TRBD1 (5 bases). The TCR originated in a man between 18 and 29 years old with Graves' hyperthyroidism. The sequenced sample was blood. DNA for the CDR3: TGCGCCAGCAGCTTGGAGGGGCTTTACACCGGGGAGCTGTTTTTT. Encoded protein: CASSLEGLYTGELFF.